The clone carrying this T cell receptor beta chain was detected only once. Its antigen is as yet unknown. While the first cohort had hundreds of subjects, the donors belonged to the separate validation cohort of 100 to 150 subjects. This entry comes from a study of cytomegalovirus exposure and HLA in healthy donors. Background on the study: Both the roughly 120 validation repertoires and the roughly 620 first-cohort repertoires used the same platform, as reported by a later analysis. General study results and limits: The study labeled 150 to 200 TCR beta chains cytomegalovirus-associated. Per published reports, the classifier diagnosed cytomegalovirus status with high specificity and sensitivity.

Sequencing used immunoSEQ multiplex PCR; TCRdb keeps in-frame clones, though not all of them. The table includes approximately 150,000 clones, roughly 87% detected once. The sequencing input was PBMCs. The clonotype originates from a young man in good health and CMV-seropositive.

The CDR3 region is CASTGGVAYEQYF. The CDR3 DNA sequence: TGTGCCAGTACCGGTGGAGTTGCCTACGAGCAGTACTTC. The rearrangement joins TRBV19 to TRBJ2-7; D gene unclear. The germline gives CDR1 LNHDA, CDR2 SQIVND (reference sequence). V gave up 7 bases and J gave up 2 bases, with 12 bases separating them. CDR3 length: 13 amino acids. The full variable domain, in which reference TRBV19 and TRBJ2-7 provide the parts outside the CDR3, is DGGITQSPKYLFRKEGQNVTLSCEQNLNHDAMYWYRQDPGQGLRLIYYSQIVNDFQKGDIAEGYSVSREKKESFPLTVTSAQKNPTAFYLCASTGGVAYEQYFGPGTRLTVT.